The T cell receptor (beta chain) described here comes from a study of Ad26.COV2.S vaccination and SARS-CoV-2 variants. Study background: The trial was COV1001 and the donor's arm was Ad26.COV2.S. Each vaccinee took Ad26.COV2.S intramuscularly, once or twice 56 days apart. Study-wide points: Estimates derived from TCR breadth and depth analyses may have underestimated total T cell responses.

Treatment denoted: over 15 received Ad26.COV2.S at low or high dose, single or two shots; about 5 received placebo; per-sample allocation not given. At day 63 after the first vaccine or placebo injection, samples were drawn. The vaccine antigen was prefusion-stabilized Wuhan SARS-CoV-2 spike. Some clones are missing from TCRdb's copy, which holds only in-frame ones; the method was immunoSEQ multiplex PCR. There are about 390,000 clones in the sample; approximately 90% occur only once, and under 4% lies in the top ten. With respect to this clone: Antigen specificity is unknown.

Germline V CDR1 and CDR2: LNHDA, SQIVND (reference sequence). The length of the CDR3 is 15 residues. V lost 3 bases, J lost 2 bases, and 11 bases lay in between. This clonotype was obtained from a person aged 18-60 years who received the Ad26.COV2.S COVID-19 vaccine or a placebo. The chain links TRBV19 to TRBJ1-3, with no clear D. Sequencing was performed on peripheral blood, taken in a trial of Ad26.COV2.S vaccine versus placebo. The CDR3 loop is CASSISGNPGNTIYF. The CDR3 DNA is TGTGCCAGTAGTATCTCGGGGAACCCTGGAAACACCATATATTTT.